The source of this T cell receptor (beta chain) is a study of neoadjuvant anti-PD-1 for oral cavity cancer. Turning to the study itself: Around day 43, patients without progression received a fourth nivolumab dose before surgery. Findings and limits, study-wide: Non-responders to neoadjuvant nivolumab had significantly more clonal PBMC T cells than responders. Higher pretreatment blood Treg/Th17 ratios correlated with higher pretreatment blood and lower post-treatment tumor TCRbeta clonality.

Time point indicated: after neoadjuvant nivolumab, at surgical resection. The data were produced by immunoSEQ multiplex PCR, yet TCRdb's version contains in-frame clones alone and is incomplete. The repertoire holds around 67,000 clones, with roughly nine tenths as singletons. Notes on this clone: The antigen remains undetermined.

Material: PBMCs, obtained after nivolumab (anti-PD-1) treatment. This sequence originates from a person between 35 and 79 years old with oral cavity squamous cell carcinoma.

The chain's CDR3 is CASSLVGTGFGANVLTF. As DNA, the CDR3 is TGTGCCAGCAGCTTAGTTGGGACAGGCTTTGGGGCCAACGTCCTGACTTTC. J is TRBJ2-6 and V is TRBV11-2, with 8 bases matching TRBD1. The CDR3 is 17 residues long. In germline, CDR1 is SGHAT, CDR2 FQNNGV. The trim removed 1 base at V and 3 bases at J, leaving 5 bases unmatched. The variable domain in full, with the rest retrieved from reference TRBV11-2 and TRBJ2-6, is EAGVAQSPRYKIIEKRQSVAFWCNPISGHATLYWYQQILGQGPKLLIQFQNNGVVDDSQLPKDRFSAERLKGVDSTLKIQPAKLEDSAVYLCASSLVGTGFGANVLTFGAGSRLTVL.